This T cell receptor (beta chain) was identified in a study of blood T cell repertoires in COVID-19. Across the study: Samples representing acute and convalescent COVID-19 were sourced from the United States, Italy and Spain. PBMCs, B-cell-depleted T cells, or T cells were the source of the cDNA or gDNA that made up the material.

Assay: immunoSEQ multiplex PCR; the TCRdb copy retains only in-frame clones and omits some. The repertoire holds just over 250,000 clones, with around 87% as singletons. This CDR3 spans 15 amino acids. Trimming pared 1 base from V and 3 bases from J, leaving 13 bases between. The germline CDR1 and CDR2 sequences are SGHKS and YYEKEE (reference sequence). The sequencing input was peripheral blood. The TCR comes from a woman in her forties or fifties with acute or convalescent COVID-19. The chain employs TRBV5-5 and TRBJ1-1; D is possibly TRBD1 (5 bases). The chain's CDR3 is CASSLYKGQDTEAFF. The CDR3 nucleotides read TGTGCCAGCAGCTTGTACAAGGGGCAGGACACTGAAGCTTTCTTT.